The entry that follows covers one T cell receptor beta chain sequence. MiXCR was run by TCRdb on the RT-PCR reads, yielding one entry per CDR3 protein. This table holds 150,000 to 200,000 distinct CDR3 sequences, less than 15% found once. The data stem from a study of response to subunit inactivated influenza vaccine. Germline V lookup: CDR1 SGHAT, CDR2 FQNNGV. This CDR3 is built from 18 residues. The V gene end was trimmed by 1 base and the J gene end by 0 bases; junction bases not matched to a gene: 10. The same sample was also used in a study of T cells expressing NK-cell markers. That work contributes: UMIs were included in TCR beta cDNA generated by 5'RACE template switching. The study sequenced eight donors, seven HCMV-seropositive and one seronegative.

This receptor was taken from a man aged 45-65 years who received an inactivated influenza vaccine. Sequencing used CD8+ T cells sorted from PBMCs, obtained about 12 days after vaccination. The chain uses TRBV11-2 and TRBJ1-1, with TRBD1 matching over 8 bases. CDR3 sequence reads: CASSLVQGTGRLNTEAFF. In DNA form, the CDR3 reads TGTGCCAGCAGCTTAGTTCAGGGGACAGGTCGGCTGAACACTGAAGCTTTCTTT.